This T cell receptor beta chain emerged from a study of cytomegalovirus exposure and HLA in healthy donors (dated 2017 in TCRdb). For the study in its entirety: An earlier analysis of some 500 of the donors reported more than 250 Gb of sequence data and more than 90 million unique TCR beta sequences from about 200 million T cells. An early release covering approximately 600 HLA-typed donors comprised about 300 gigabases of sequencing data and tens of millions of unique TCR sequences. The genetic ancestry cluster associated with self-reported Caucasian donors included about four fifths of the 398 genotyped donors. The study aimed to test whether signatures of past pathogen exposure could be identified by cataloging public T cell receptors. The T cell repertoires of some 670 subjects were profiled by immunosequencing and related to cytomegalovirus serostatus. Along with the approximately 600-subject first cohort, a separate validation cohort of around 110 different subjects was used. The study combined high-throughput TCR immunosequencing, statistical association of individual TCRs with disease status, and machine learning to predict cytomegalovirus infection status. To study patterns of TCR occurrence, a later analysis re-analyzed previously published TCR beta repertoires from hundreds of donors and added high-resolution HLA genotyping. The later analysis used no new phenotypic data to find candidate immune exposures, relying instead on TCR beta sequences and their occurrence across donors. To decide whether each TCR beta V gene segment behaved as functional or pseudogenic, an earlier analysis of fewer than 750 of the donors relied on high-throughput TCR beta sequencing. Donor age, sex, ethnicity and CMV serostatus were compiled together with the repertoire data. A later genetic analysis used genome-wide SNP genotypes for about 60% of the 666 donors, treating that subset as a discovery cohort. All discovery cohort repertoires had been generated using a single sequencing platform. HLA typing covered class I and class II loci at four-digit resolution. The number of typed donors differed by locus: about 629-640 for A, B, C, DRB1 and DQB1; approximately 520 for DQA1; fewer than 610 for DPA1; and some 470 for DPB1. Because of strong linkage in the cohort, roughly five DR-DQ haplotypes were treated as single units for association and clustering. Across around 400 genotyped donors of the cohort, an average of 235,054 unique TCR beta nucleotide sequences per donor were sequenced, and around 19% of those sequences were non-productive. General findings and caveats noted by the study authors: This cohort had only TCR beta chains sequenced, and the lack of alpha or paired-chain data limited which features could be detected. According to a later genetic analysis, donors in an Asian-associated ancestry cluster had fewer N-insertions in productive TCRs than the roughly 700-donor mean. A later analysis reported that several top co-occurrence clusters appeared linked to parvovirus B19, influenza, CMV and Epstein-Barr virus. A few of the identified cytomegalovirus-associated TCR beta chains were confirmed in vitro to be specific for cytomegalovirus antigens. Most TCR sequences were observed very rarely across donors, whereas some public TCRs were present in many individuals. In a later analysis, HLA-associated TCR beta chains showed more clonal expansion and lower generation probabilities than non-associated chains that were equally common. The sequencing pipeline was judged likely to have produced a cluster of highly shared sequence variants as a technical artifact. Because HLA typing was missing for some donors at each locus, association tests included only the typed subset. Linkage disequilibrium might explain the correlated functional status among segregating V segments, but an unknown experimental factor could not be ruled out. In a later analysis, most CMV-associated TCR beta chains were found to appear HLA-restricted, with HLA associations seemingly driven largely by CMV exposure. Broadly in line with IMGT annotations, most TCR beta V segments showed up in productive rearrangements about 90% or about 30% of the time in an earlier analysis of some 590 of the donors. Presence/absence analyses assumed roughly uniform sequencing depth across donors, an assumption that may not hold. Because counts were too low, roughly 16 rarely observed V segments, including chromosome 9 orphons, were left out of the earlier analysis of 500 to 650 of the donors. For the cohort, immune exposure information was limited to CMV serostatus. In the study, around 150 TCR beta chains were listed as associated with cytomegalovirus. V-gene and J-gene trimming of TCR beta chains was associated with a missense DCLRE1C variant in a later genetic analysis, and the association was replicated in an independent cohort. When HLA alleles, especially DR and DQ, strongly co-occurred, TCR associations were difficult to assign to individual alleles. Specific HLA alleles were associated with 15,000 to 20,000 TCR beta sequences at a false discovery rate of 0.05 in a later analysis. It was suggested by the authors that the approach could potentially be generalized to other disease states and immunological phenotypes. Some IMGT-functional V segments, including TRBV6-2 and TRBV6-3, could not be told apart with the 87-base-pair reads, so those segments were excluded. A further reported finding was that TCR beta sequences accurately predicted the HLA-A and HLA-B alleles for most subjects in the first cohort. According to a later analysis, TCR association rates differed among HLA loci, with DRB1 alleles showing the most associated TCRs and HLA-C alleles showing the fewest. Cytomegalovirus status was reported to be diagnosed by the classifier with high specificity and sensitivity in both the original and validation cohorts.

Library method: the immunoSEQ multiplex PCR assay. For the multiplex PCR, a mixture combining 60 forward primers for TCR Vbeta segments and 13 reverse primers for TCR Jbeta segments was used. The CDR3 region of rearranged TCR beta genes was amplified from genomic DNA with a multiplex PCR assay. The amplified TCR beta libraries were sequenced on the Illumina HiSeq System as 87-base-pair reads. Regarding the original processing steps: In a later analysis, tens of millions of unique TCR beta chains were counted across the roughly 610 repertoires, and roughly 9.9 million of these chains were shared by at least two donors. Raw reads were error-corrected and collapsed into unique sequences by a nearest-neighbor algorithm in which closely related sequences were merged to remove PCR and sequencing errors. V, D and J gene segments were assigned by aligning CDR3 sequences to IMGT reference sequences. For a sequence to be retained, a match of at least six nucleotides was required to both a V gene segment and a J gene segment. Rearrangements were classified as productive when the CDR3 lacked stop codons and remained in frame with V and J, and all other rearrangements were classified as non-productive. CDR3 was defined by IMGT convention, running from the second conserved V-encoded cysteine to the conserved J-encoded phenylalanine. Sequences without an unambiguous match to a single V gene segment were excluded from the earlier analysis of about 640 of the donors. An earlier analysis of 500 to 700 of the donors classified V segments as functional when productive rearrangements were above 56.7% and as segregating when the standard deviation between donors was above 5%. A statistical classification framework was built to diagnose cytomegalovirus status from the catalog of TCR beta chain sequences. A later analysis assigned V and J genes by comparing TCR nucleotide sequences with IMGT/GENE-DB human TR gene sequences. A later analysis assigned CDR3 sequences and most-parsimonious VDJ recombination scenarios with the TCRdist pipeline. In a later analysis, every TCR beta chain was defined by the combination of its CDR3 amino acid sequence and its V-gene family, and reads without a unique V-gene family were dropped. As a way to deal with suspected cross-contamination and a sequencing artifact, a later analysis dropped 450 to 700 nucleotide sequences that were highly shared and had low generation probability. In a later analysis, a clonal expansion index was calculated for each public chain from normalized within-repertoire ranks of inferred template counts. In a later analysis, generation probabilities were computed with a VDJ recombination model fitted to out-of-frame rearrangements, and the resulting probabilities were checked against IGoR. A later analysis scored TCR-TCR, TCR-HLA and TCR-CMV co-occurrence with hypergeometric tests, applying a repertoire-size bias correction to TCR pairs. To estimate false discovery rates, a later analysis permuted the HLA or CMV assignments 20 times. In a later analysis, co-occurring TCRs were grouped using DBSCAN, and TCRdist sequence similarity was added for clustering within HLA-allele-positive subsets. Co-occurrence clustering excluded repertoires with fewer than 30,000 or more than 120,000 public chains, plus five with anomalous nucleotide sharing. In its TCRdb copy, this immuneACCESS table keeps in-frame sequences only and misses some clones. Where compared with another copy, unresolved V genes explain less than half of these, and the others have no known cause. D and trimming come from the DNA, and the V and J calls and clone size come from that table. For this sample the table gives 60,000 to 85,000 clones, of which over 70% were detected only once. The ten largest clones add up to around 10% of the sample.

As concerns this clone: Its antigen is not yet known. No base qualities exist here, and no much larger clone lies one base off it.

CDR1 and CDR2 are drawn from the germline V gene (reference sequence): MNHEY, SMNVEV. Reading from cysteine to phenylalanine, the CDR3 counts 15 amino acids. Solely the CDR3 DNA is kept, with 45 bases framed from the first base. Compared with germline, V lacks 5 bases and J lacks 4 bases; bases without a gene match: 5. The cohort comprised 666 healthy bone marrow donors. At the time of sampling, every cohort member was nominally healthy, though immune exposures that went unrecorded were likely present. CMV serostatus was positive for 289 and negative for about 50% of the roughly 700 cohort members, and was not recorded for this donor. Every donor gave a peripheral blood sample, and the peripheral blood mononuclear cells from that sample were used for TCR beta sequencing. The Qiagen DNeasy Blood Extraction Kit was used to extract genomic DNA from the blood cell samples.

This TCR derives from a human donor in good health. This sequence uses TRBV27 and TRBJ2-7, and 13 junctional nucleotides match TRBD2. Sequencing input: PBMCs. The CDR3 has the sequence CASSPGLAGAYEQYF. Here is the DNA: TGTGCCAGCAGTCCAGGACTAGCGGGGGCTTACGAGCAGTACTTC.